One TCR beta chain is described in this entry. The source of the sample is a study of blood T cell repertoires in COVID-19. Trimming stripped 6 bases from V and 2 bases from J, with 9 bases between. CDR1 is KGHDR, CDR2 SFDVKD, per germline. This CDR3 comprises 13 residues. Source study methods: Estimation of nucleated cell counts relied on the amplification of reference gene primers. Profiling relied on immunoSEQ multiplex PCR, and the TCRdb table lists in-frame clones only, not all of them. The V and J calls and the clone size are those of that table, but D and trimming were determined from the DNA. The data show roughly 63,000 clones, approximately 91% seen once.

The V gene is TRBV24-1, the J gene TRBJ2-5; D call uncertain. This sequence was found in a woman aged 45-65 years with active or convalescent COVID-19. The specimen was peripheral blood. CDR3 loop: CATSLGQQETQYF. The CDR3 DNA is TGTGCCACCAGTCTTGGGCAGCAAGAGACCCAGTACTTC.